The TCR beta chain under discussion was sequenced for a study of T cells expressing NK-cell markers. About the study: The eight sequenced donors comprised seven who were HCMV-seropositive and one who was seronegative. Study findings and constraints: Evidence did not settle whether expanded NKG2C+ T cell clones targeted HCMV. Several of the donors carried dominant NKG2C+ clonotypes that took up 1.0-7.0% of their CD8+ T cells.

Template switching by 5'RACE with UMIs generated the TCR beta cDNA. TCRdb reworked the 5' RACE reads into one entry per CDR3 protein, no DNA. The sample totals about 550,000 distinct CDR3 sequences. This CDR3 is 13 amino acids long. Germline CDR1 reads DFQATT; CDR2 reads SNEGSKA (reference sequence). Concerning this clonotype: Antigen unknown.

The chain links TRBV20-1 to TRBJ2-7; without DNA, the TCRdb call of TRBD1 cannot be checked. The sequenced sample consisted of blood T cells: a sorted CD56 or NKG2C T cell subset, CD4+ or CD8+ T cells, or bulk PBMC T cells (not recorded which). This sequence originates from a man between 18 and 35 years old in good health. CDR3 in amino acids: CSASTGLGYEQYF.